The T cell receptor beta chain described here comes from a study of early T cells in non-severe SARS-CoV-2 infection. On the study more broadly: Sequencing of unsorted whole blood was done on bulk RNA, leaving chains unpaired. Study-wide findings and caveats: VDJdb-based annotation leaned toward anti-spike CD8 responses and missed private and CD4 specificities.

Germline loops: CDR1 DFQATT, CDR2 SNEGSKA (reference sequence). V shed 0 bases, J shed 4 bases, and the junction held 8 bases outside the gene matches. The CDR3 contains 16 residues. In the case of this clonotype: Its antigen is unknown.

Separate cDNA molecules each had unique molecular identifiers attached to them. MiXCR, run by TCRdb on the 5' RACE reads, gives a single entry per CDR3 protein. The sample includes tens of thousands of distinct CDR3 sequences, over 5% seen only once; the top ten take roughly 7%. The gene calls are TRBV20-1 and TRBJ2-2; 7 bases are shared with TRBD2. Input material: whole blood. This TCR was sampled from an adult who was a healthcare worker with PCR-confirmed SARS-CoV-2 infection or an uninfected control (not recorded which). The CDR3 is CSARDWRGISTGELFF. The CDR3 region has the DNA TGCAGTGCTAGAGACTGGCGGGGGATAAGCACCGGGGAGCTGTTTTTT.